A selection of T cell receptor beta chains follows, all from one sample in a study of cytomegalovirus exposure and HLA in healthy donors. Profiled with immunoSEQ multiplex PCR; TCRdb holds only in-frame clones, not every one. The table has around 130,000 clones, around 80% seen once. The specimen sequenced was PBMCs. These receptors were obtained from a woman aged 18 to 35 in good health and CMV-seronegative. Both conserved end residues are part of each CDR3. A D gene is named only where the DNA matches it firmly. The size of a clone is reported for some rows only, either as once, few or many, or as a class for expanded clones.

d_call: TRBD1; clone_size: .; j_call: TRBJ2-7; v_call: TRBV9; cdr3_nt: TGTGCCAGCAGTCGACGTACCGGGACAGATTCCTACGAGCAGTACTTC; cdr3_aa: CASSRRTGTDSYEQYF
d_call: .; clone_size: .; j_call: TRBJ1-5; v_call: TRBV7-9; cdr3_nt: TGTGCCAGCAGCTCAACAGTGGGTGCGCCCCAGCATTTT; cdr3_aa: CASSSTVGAPQHF
d_call: .; clone_size: .; j_call: TRBJ1-2; v_call: TRBV7-8; cdr3_nt: TGTGCCAGCAGCTCGAGCAGGGGCGCGAGATACAACTATGGCTACACCTTC; cdr3_aa: CASSSSRGARYNYGYTF
d_call: TRBD2; clone_size: .; j_call: TRBJ2-5; v_call: TRBV5-6; cdr3_nt: TGTGCCAGCAGCCCCGGGGGGTACCAAGAGACCCAGTACTTC; cdr3_aa: CASSPGGYQETQYF
d_call: .; clone_size: .; j_call: TRBJ1-1; v_call: TRBV5-4; cdr3_nt: TGTGCCAGCAGCCGTGAGTTGAACACTGAAGCTTTCTTT; cdr3_aa: CASSRELNTEAFF
d_call: .; clone_size: few; j_call: TRBJ1-1; v_call: TRBV25-1; cdr3_nt: TGTGCCAGCAGTGAATCCGGCAGGGGCGGACCTGAAGCTTTCTTT; cdr3_aa: CASSESGRGGPEAFF
d_call: .; clone_size: few; j_call: TRBJ1-1; v_call: TRBV6-5; cdr3_nt: TGTGCCAGCAGTTACGGCAGGGGTCGGGGGAACACTGAAGCTTTCTTT; cdr3_aa: CASSYGRGRGNTEAFF
d_call: .; clone_size: .; j_call: TRBJ2-6; v_call: TRBV5-1; cdr3_nt: TGCGCCAGCAGTCCGCCGGGACTGGTCTTCTCTGGGGCCAACGTCCTGACTTTC; cdr3_aa: CASSPPGLVFSGANVLTF
d_call: TRBD2; clone_size: .; j_call: TRBJ2-1; v_call: TRBV4-1; cdr3_nt: TGCGCCAGCAGCCAGTCAGGTAGCGGGAGGGAGGTCAATGAGCAGTTCTTC; cdr3_aa: CASSQSGSGREVNEQFF
d_call: .; clone_size: .; j_call: TRBJ2-3; v_call: TRBV29-1; cdr3_nt: TGCAGCGTTGTCCGGGGGACCCGCACAGATACGCAGTATTTT; cdr3_aa: CSVVRGTRTDTQYF
d_call: TRBD1; clone_size: .; j_call: TRBJ1-1; v_call: TRBV19; cdr3_nt: TGTGCCAGCTCGACCGGGACAGTGAACACTGAAGCTTTCTTT; cdr3_aa: CASSTGTVNTEAFF
d_call: TRBD1; clone_size: few; j_call: TRBJ1-6; v_call: TRBV5-6; cdr3_nt: TGTGCCAGCAGCCCGACGGACAGGGGCCTTTATAATTCACCCCTCCACTTT; cdr3_aa: CASSPTDRGLYNSPLHF
d_call: .; clone_size: .; j_call: TRBJ1-5; v_call: TRBV30; cdr3_nt: TGTGCCTGGCAACGCGATGGGGCGCCCCAGCATTTT; cdr3_aa: CAWQRDGAPQHF
d_call: .; clone_size: .; j_call: TRBJ2-7; v_call: TRBV23-1; cdr3_nt: TGCGCCAGCAGTCTGTCGAGCGGGACAACCTACGAGCAGTACTTC; cdr3_aa: CASSLSSGTTYEQYF
d_call: .; clone_size: .; j_call: TRBJ1-3; v_call: TRBV30; cdr3_nt: TGTGCCTGGAGCGGACCGGGGAGAGCCATATATTTT; cdr3_aa: CAWSGPGRAIYF
d_call: TRBD2; clone_size: .; j_call: TRBJ2-5; v_call: TRBV7-9; cdr3_nt: TGTGCCAGCAGCCGTCGACCGACTAGCGGCCAAGAGACCCAGTACTTC; cdr3_aa: CASSRRPTSGQETQYF
d_call: TRBD2; clone_size: .; j_call: TRBJ2-5; v_call: TRBV2; cdr3_nt: TGTGCCAGCAGAGGCGGGAGTCTGCAAGAGACCCAGTACTTC; cdr3_aa: CASRGGSLQETQYF
d_call: .; clone_size: .; j_call: TRBJ2-1; v_call: TRBV4-2; cdr3_nt: TGTGCCAGCAGCCAAGATCGGGTCTACAATGAGCAGTTCTTC; cdr3_aa: CASSQDRVYNEQFF
d_call: TRBD1; clone_size: .; j_call: TRBJ2-2; v_call: TRBV5-1; cdr3_nt: TGCGCCAGCAGCTTGTATCCGGGACAGGGGCTCACCGGGGAGCTGTTTTTT; cdr3_aa: CASSLYPGQGLTGELFF
d_call: .; clone_size: .; j_call: TRBJ2-7; v_call: TRBV27; cdr3_nt: TGTGCCAGCAGTCTTAGCGGCTCCTACGAGCAGTACTTC; cdr3_aa: CASSLSGSYEQYF
d_call: .; clone_size: few; j_call: TRBJ1-3; v_call: TRBV4-1; cdr3_nt: TGCGCCAGCAGCCCTGAACTCTCTGGAAACACCATATATTTT; cdr3_aa: CASSPELSGNTIYF
d_call: .; clone_size: few; j_call: TRBJ1-4; v_call: TRBV5-1; cdr3_nt: TGCGCCAGCAGCTTCGGGGGTTACGATGAAAAACTGTTTTTT; cdr3_aa: CASSFGGYDEKLFF
d_call: TRBD2; clone_size: .; j_call: TRBJ2-1; v_call: TRBV5-1; cdr3_nt: TGCGCCAGCCGACCCCCACTAGCGGGAGGGGCTGAGCAGTTCTTC; cdr3_aa: CASRPPLAGGAEQFF
d_call: .; clone_size: .; j_call: TRBJ1-5; v_call: TRBV19; cdr3_nt: TGTGCCAGTAGTAATGTCATTAATCAGCCCCAGCATTTT; cdr3_aa: CASSNVINQPQHF
d_call: .; clone_size: .; j_call: TRBJ1-1; v_call: TRBV6-1; cdr3_nt: TGTGCCAGCAGTGCCCCAGGGACGGGAGTGAACACTGAAGCTTTCTTT; cdr3_aa: CASSAPGTGVNTEAFF
d_call: TRBD1; clone_size: .; j_call: TRBJ1-4; v_call: TRBV5-1; cdr3_nt: TGCGCCAGCAGCGATCGGACAGGGGGCAATGAAAAACTGTTTTTT; cdr3_aa: CASSDRTGGNEKLFF
d_call: TRBD1; clone_size: .; j_call: TRBJ1-2; v_call: TRBV4-1; cdr3_nt: TGCGCCAGCAGCCAAGATGTAGGACAGGCAGTTAGCGGCTACACCTTC; cdr3_aa: CASSQDVGQAVSGYTF
d_call: TRBD1; clone_size: .; j_call: TRBJ1-3; v_call: TRBV5-1; cdr3_nt: TGCGCCAGCAGCCGCGGTCCGACAGGGACAGGCTCTGGAAACACCATATATTTT; cdr3_aa: CASSRGPTGTGSGNTIYF
d_call: .; clone_size: few; j_call: TRBJ2-7; v_call: TRBV14; cdr3_nt: TGTGCCAGCAGCCAACGTCCTGGGCGATCCGAGCAGTACTTC; cdr3_aa: CASSQRPGRSEQYF
d_call: .; clone_size: once; j_call: TRBJ1-1; v_call: TRBV30; cdr3_nt: TGTGCCTGGAGGCGGAGGGCGCGAGACGCTTTCTTT; cdr3_aa: CAWRRRARDAFF
d_call: TRBD2; clone_size: .; j_call: TRBJ2-1; v_call: TRBV4-2; cdr3_nt: TGTGCCAGCAGCCAAGATTCCGCTAGCGGTGCCTACAATGAGCAGTTCTTC; cdr3_aa: CASSQDSASGAYNEQFF
d_call: TRBD1; clone_size: .; j_call: TRBJ2-4; v_call: TRBV6-5; cdr3_nt: TGTGCCAGCAGTTACTCCGAACGGGGACAGACCACCTACTTC; cdr3_aa: CASSYSERGQTTYF
d_call: .; clone_size: .; j_call: TRBJ1-1; v_call: TRBV6-1; cdr3_nt: TGTGCCAGCAGTGACCAGGCCCTGTTAAACGCTGAAGCTTTCTTT; cdr3_aa: CASSDQALLNAEAFF
d_call: TRBD2; clone_size: .; j_call: TRBJ2-5; v_call: TRBV5-1; cdr3_nt: TGCGCCAGCAGCGTGGGAGGGACTCAGACCCAGTACTTC; cdr3_aa: CASSVGGTQTQYF
d_call: TRBD1; clone_size: .; j_call: TRBJ2-3; v_call: TRBV29-1; cdr3_nt: TGCAGCGCGGGACAGAGCACAGATACGCAGTATTTT; cdr3_aa: CSAGQSTDTQYF
d_call: TRBD1; clone_size: .; j_call: TRBJ2-7; v_call: TRBV5-1; cdr3_nt: TGCGCCAGCAGCGAGGGGGCCACCTACGAGCAGTACTTC; cdr3_aa: CASSEGATYEQYF
d_call: .; clone_size: .; j_call: TRBJ1-2; v_call: TRBV2; cdr3_nt: TGTGCCAGCAGTGAATCATCGGGTTACACCTTC; cdr3_aa: CASSESSGYTF
d_call: TRBD2; clone_size: .; j_call: TRBJ2-1; v_call: TRBV7-8; cdr3_nt: TGTGCCAGCAGTCCCGGGACTAGCGGTCGAGGTGAGCAGTTCTTC; cdr3_aa: CASSPGTSGRGEQFF
d_call: .; clone_size: .; j_call: TRBJ2-7; v_call: TRBV5-6; cdr3_nt: TGTGCCAGCAGCCCAACCCTAAGTAACGAGCAGTACTTC; cdr3_aa: CASSPTLSNEQYF
d_call: .; clone_size: .; j_call: TRBJ2-1; v_call: TRBV5-1; cdr3_nt: TGCGCCAGCAGCCGGGGTCGGGATGAGCAGTTCTTC; cdr3_aa: CASSRGRDEQFF
d_call: TRBD1; clone_size: .; j_call: TRBJ1-6; v_call: TRBV5-1; cdr3_nt: TGCGCCAGCAGCTTAGGGGGCGACACCCTCCACTTT; cdr3_aa: CASSLGGDTLHF